Each of the 13 T cell receptor beta chains below was sequenced from the same sample in a study of blood T cell repertoires in COVID-19. This table comes from immunoSEQ multiplex PCR, and its TCRdb copy is limited to in-frame clones, with some not included. The table records around 130,000 clones, roughly 80% of them present only once. Sequenced sample: peripheral blood. The receptors were sampled from a woman aged 60-75 years with acute or convalescent COVID-19.

This clone was seen a single time. This chain uses TRBV6-1 with TRBJ2-2; perhaps TRBD1 as D (5 bases). Trimming took 0 bases from V and 4 from J, leaving 15 bases between them. CDR3 length: 17 residues. The germline V gene has CDR1 MNHNS and CDR2 SASEGT. Written as DNA, the CDR3 is TGTGCCAGCAGTGAAGCAGGATGGGGCAGGGCCACCGGGGAGCTGTTTTTT. This gives the protein CASSEAGWGRATGELFF.

This sequence joins TRBV28 and TRBJ2-1; 8 bases align to TRBD1. The germline V gene encodes CDR1 MDHEN and CDR2 SYDVKM. V was pared by 6 bases and J by 10 bases, with 8 bases of the junction left unmatched. The CDR3 is made up of 13 amino acids. The CDR3 nucleotides read TGTGCCAGCAGGTCTCCACAGGGGGGCGAGCAGTTCTTC. This encodes CASRSPQGGEQFF.

V is TRBV24-1 and J is TRBJ2-1, with D perhaps TRBD1 (6 bases). The ends were cut back, 7 bases at V and 7 bases at J, with 13 bases in the middle. Germline CDR1 is KGHDR and CDR2 is SFDVKD. The CDR3 is 13 residues long. CDR3 nucleotides: TGTGCCACCAGCAGACAGGCTTGGAATGAGCAGTTCTTC. It specifies CATSRQAWNEQFF.

The rearrangement links TRBV24-1 to TRBJ1-2, with 7 bases that match TRBD1. J was trimmed by 4 bases and V by 5 bases; bases with no gene match: 6. Germline V gene data show CDR1 as KGHDR and CDR2 as SFDVKD. The CDR3 totals 14 residues. The CDR3 protein is CATSATRDSYGYTF. CDR3 DNA: TGTGCCACCAGTGCTACCCGGGACAGCTATGGCTACACCTTC.

The V gene is TRBV3-1 (or the pseudogene TRBV3-2), the J gene TRBJ1-1; D uncertain. CDR1 is LGHDT, CDR2 YNNKEL, per germline (reference sequence). The V end lost 1 base, the J end lost 0 bases, and 15 bases lay between the germline ends. The CDR3 has 17 residues. DNA of the CDR3: TGTGCCAGCAGCCAAGTATTCCCCTTCAGATTGAACACTGAAGCTTTCTTT. Translating it yields CASSQVFPFRLNTEAFF.

This chain uses TRBV5-4 with TRBJ2-5; 9 bases line up with TRBD2. CDR3 length equals 16 residues. The junction had 7 bases not matched to a gene; V was cut back by 0 bases and J by 4 bases. Germline values: CDR1 SGHNT, CDR2 YYREEE (reference sequence). The CDR3 sequence: CASSLDSGGMRETQYF. The DNA of the CDR3 is TGTGCCAGCAGCTTGGATAGCGGGGGAATGAGAGAGACCCAGTACTTC.

The V call is TRBV5-4, the J call TRBJ2-5; tentative D call: TRBD1 (5 bases). Germline CDR1 reads SGHNT; CDR2 reads YYREEE (reference sequence). This CDR3 has 13 amino acids. V lost 2 bases and J 4 bases, leaving 9 bases between the germline ends. CDR3 nucleotide sequence: TGTGCCAGCAGCTTTCAGGGAAGAGAGACCCAGTACTTC. This gives the protein CASSFQGRETQYF.

This chain joins TRBV10-3 and TRBJ1-2; tentative D call: TRBD1 (5 bases). With 4 bases removed from V and 6 bases from J, the gap between germline ends came to 15 bases. CDR3 length: 14 residues. CDR1 is ENHRY and CDR2 is SYGVKD in the germline V gene. CDR3 sequence reads: CAISGRDVEDGYTF. The CDR3, as DNA: TGTGCCATCAGTGGGCGGGACGTTGAAGATGGCTACACCTTC.

The V and J genes are TRBV5-1 and TRBJ2-2, with TRBD2 as a possible D gene (5 bases). With 1 base removed from V and 4 bases from J, the gap between germline ends came to 11 bases. This CDR3 is built from 15 residues. Germline V gene data show CDR1 as SGHRS and CDR2 as YFSETQ. The DNA for the CDR3 is TGCGCCAGCAGCTTGACCCGGGCGGGCACCGGGGAGCTGTTTTTT. It yields the protein CASSLTRAGTGELFF.

V and J are TRBV27 and TRBJ2-3, with 8 bases fitting TRBD1. Germline loops: CDR1 MNHEY, CDR2 SMNVEV (reference sequence). Losses at the gene ends were 6 bases for V and 1 base for J; bases not matched to a gene: 21. CDR3 length: 20 amino acids. The CDR3 reads CASRLTPLASGGAGTDTQYF. In DNA form, the CDR3 reads TGTGCCAGCAGGCTTACGCCCTTAGCCTCAGGGGGCGCAGGCACAGATACGCAGTATTTT.

J is TRBJ1-2 and V is TRBV24-1; weak D call: TRBD1 (5 bases). This CDR3 is built from 13 residues. The germline V and J ends were trimmed by 1 base and 8 bases, with 10 bases remaining between them. The germline V gene has CDR1 KGHDR and CDR2 SFDVKD. The CDR3 protein is CATSDLQELGYTF. The CDR3 DNA reads TGTGCCACCAGTGATTTACAGGAATTGGGCTACACCTTC.

The chain carries TRBV18 and TRBJ2-2; D not certain. Germline V gives CDR1 KGHSH, CDR2 LQKENI. V was clipped by 3 bases and J by 4 bases, with 12 bases between them. This CDR3 has 15 amino acids. In DNA form, the CDR3 reads TGTGCCAGCTCACCGACATCTGGCCCCACCGGGGAGCTGTTTTTT. The encoded protein is CASSPTSGPTGELFF.

V usage is TRBV6-6 and J usage is TRBJ1-1; perhaps TRBD1 as D (6 bases). Trimming took off 8 bases at V and 2 bases at J, with 12 bases between the two ends. The CDR3 runs to 13 residues. CDR1 is MNHNY, CDR2 SVGAGI, per germline (reference sequence). The CDR3: CASHGTSNTEAFF. CDR3 sequence (DNA): TGTGCCAGCCACGGGACATCTAACACTGAAGCTTTCTTT.